One and the same sample provided the 23 T cell receptor beta chains below, sequenced in a study of blood T cell repertoires in COVID-19. Measured with immunoSEQ multiplex PCR; TCRdb has only the in-frame clones, and not every one. This table holds approximately 150,000 clones, around 76% found once. Sequences were obtained from peripheral blood. These receptors were obtained from an older woman with acute or convalescent COVID-19.

The chain is built from TRBV4-2 and TRBJ1-6; tentatively, D is TRBD1 (5 bases). The V gene's germline CDR1 is LGHNA and CDR2 YNFKEQ. Trimming shortened V by 1 base and J by 7 bases, and 17 bases separated the two germline ends. This CDR3 is 17 amino acids long. The CDR3 protein is CASSQVSTRTQNSPLHF. The CDR3 DNA is TGTGCCAGCAGCCAAGTTTCGACCCGGACACAGAATTCACCCCTCCACTTT.

The chain joins TRBV10-3 to TRBJ1-3; D not certain. Trimming removed 0 bases at V and 1 base at J, with 19 bases between. CDR1 is ENHRY and CDR2 is SYGVKD in the germline V gene. This CDR3 has 19 residues. The CDR3 region is CAISESTQPTVGSGNTIYF. The CDR3 nucleotides are TGTGCCATCAGTGAGTCGACTCAGCCTACCGTCGGGTCTGGAAACACCATATATTTT.

This chain connects TRBV10-3 to TRBJ1-3, with a tentative D call TRBD1 (5 bases). Germline V CDR1 and CDR2: ENHRY, SYGVKD. The CDR3 has 14 residues. V gave up 4 bases and J gave up 0 bases, with 7 bases separating them. The CDR3 sequence is CAISVTDSGNTIYF. CDR3 nucleotides: TGTGCCATCAGTGTGACAGACTCTGGAAACACCATATATTTT.

The V call is TRBV5-1, the J call TRBJ1-3; possible D gene TRBD1, 6 bases. The ends were cut back, 0 bases at V and 3 bases at J, with 13 bases in the middle. Germline CDR1 reads SGHRS; CDR2 reads YFSETQ. This CDR3 has 16 residues. The CDR3 spells CASSLGQAKIGNTIYF. The CDR3 DNA sequence: TGCGCCAGCAGCTTGGGACAGGCGAAGATTGGAAACACCATATATTTT. The full variable domain, with the rest looked up from reference TRBV5-1 and TRBJ1-3, is KAGVTQTPRYLIKTRGQQVTLSCSPISGHRSVSWYQQTPGQGLQFLFEYFSETQRNKGNFPGRFSGRQFSNSRSEMNVSTLELGDSALYLCASSLGQAKIGNTIYFGEGSWLTVV.

This chain joins TRBV29-1 and TRBJ1-4; D may be TRBD1 (5 bases). Trimming stripped 4 bases from V and 4 bases from J, with 16 bases between. Germline V gene data show CDR1 as SQVTM and CDR2 as ANQGSEA. This CDR3 has 15 amino acids. The CDR3 loop reads CSVVGVGGVNEKLFF. The DNA for the CDR3 is TGCAGCGTTGTAGGAGTCGGGGGGGTTAATGAAAAACTGTTTTTT.

The V call is TRBV12-2, the J call TRBJ2-1; the table's D call, TRBD2, has no DNA check behind it. TRBV12-2 is labeled a pseudogene. This CDR3 spans 11 amino acids. Here the CDR3 DNA reads TGTGCAAGTCGCTTAGCCTATAAGCAGTTCTTC. It is translated as CASRLAYKQFF.

With respect to this clone: At one end, the junction sequence differs from germline, possibly due to a read error. The chain links TRBV11-3 to TRBJ2-1; 7 nucleotides match TRBD1. This CDR3 contains 20 residues. CDR1 is SGHNT and CDR2 is YENEEA in the germline V gene. CDR3 sequence (DNA): TGTGCCAGCAGCCTAGACTACCTAGGGCAGGGGGTTCTCTCCTACAATGAGCAGTTCTTC. It encodes CASSLDYLGQGVLSYNEQFF.

The rearrangement joins TRBV7-8 to TRBJ1-2; TRBD1 matches at 8 bases. Trimming at V came to 4 bases and at J to 1 base, leaving 5 bases not matched to a gene. From germline, CDR1 is SGHVS and CDR2 FQNEAQ. CDR3 length: 15 residues. For the CDR3, the DNA is TGTGCCAGCAGCTCGAGGACAGGGATTAACTATGGCTACACCTTC. Its protein product is CASSSRTGINYGYTF. Using reference TRBV7-8 and TRBJ1-2 for the parts outside the CDR3, the full variable domain is GAGVSQSPRYKVAKRGQDVALRCDPISGHVSLFWYQQALGQGPEFLTYFQNEAQLDKSGLPSDRFFAERPEGSVSTLKIQRTQQEDSAVYLCASSSRTGINYGYTFGSGTRLTVV.

This clone is a singleton in its sample. The chain links TRBV7-2 to TRBJ2-7; TRBD2 aligns across 10 bases. V was pared by 0 bases and J by 1 base, with 9 bases of the junction left unmatched. The CDR3 is 18 residues long. Looked up from germline, CDR1 is SGHTA and CDR2 is FQGNSA. The CDR3 DNA reads as TGTGCCAGCAGCTTAGCGTCTAGCGGGGGCTTATATTCCTACGAGCAGTACTTC. Protein sequence: CASSLASSGGLYSYEQYF.

This clone came up a few times. The rearrangement uses TRBV14 and TRBJ2-1; 12 bases match TRBD2. V shed 4 bases, J shed 7 bases, and the junction held 5 bases outside the gene matches. This CDR3 has 15 amino acids. Looked up from germline, CDR1 is SGHDN and CDR2 is FVKESK. CDR3 sequence (DNA): TGTGCCAGCAGCCCCGGGACTAGCGGGCTGAATGAGCAGTTCTTC. It is translated as CASSPGTSGLNEQFF.

This clone was seen a few times. This sequence joins TRBV19 and TRBJ1-5; 10 nucleotides match TRBD1. V was clipped by 2 bases and J by 3 bases; unmatched bases: 4. The germline CDR1 and CDR2 sequences are LNHDA and SQIVND (reference sequence). CDR3 length: 16 residues. The CDR3 loop reads CASSIRGQGPNQPQHF. In DNA form, the CDR3 reads TGTGCCAGTAGTATAAGGGGACAGGGGCCCAATCAGCCCCAGCATTTT.

In DNA, the CDR3 is TGTGCCATCAGTCGGCTAGCGGGAGGGCCTGGCAATGAGCAGTTCTTC. Protein: CAISRLAGGPGNEQFF. The chain links TRBV10-3 to TRBJ2-1; 12 bases map to TRBD2. The germline V gene encodes CDR1 ENHRY and CDR2 SYGVKD. Trimming cost V 5 bases and J 6 bases; bases outside gene matches: 8. The CDR3 extends over 16 amino acids.

The chain employs TRBV19 and TRBJ2-4; TRBD1 might be the D (7 bases). The V and J ends lost 5 bases and 7 bases respectively, with 18 bases between them. The CDR3 consists of 15 residues. CDR1 and CDR2 (germline): LNHDA, SQIVND (reference sequence). In DNA, the CDR3 is TGTGCCAGTAGTCCTTCTTTCCAGGGGGGCAACATTCAGTACTTC. This sequence encodes CASSPSFQGGNIQYF.

The V call is TRBV7-2, the J call TRBJ2-5, with D perhaps TRBD2 (5 bases). Trimming cost V 4 bases and J 5 bases, with 11 bases left between them. CDR3 length: 13 amino acids. Germline lookup yields CDR1 SGHTA and CDR2 FQGNSA. CDR3 region: CASSWRIQETQYF. The DNA of the CDR3 is TGTGCCAGCAGCTGGAGGATCCAGGAGACCCAGTACTTC.

The chain recombines TRBV6-2 or TRBV6-3 with TRBJ1-1; no reliable D call. Germline V CDR1 and CDR2: MNHEY, SVGEGT. CDR3 length equals 14 residues. V was shortened by 5 bases and J by 1 base, with 11 bases between the two germline ends. CDR3 loop: CASSTQTKNTEAFF. The CDR3 nucleotides are TGTGCCAGCAGTACTCAGACTAAGAACACTGAAGCTTTCTTT.

This chain connects TRBV20-1 to TRBJ2-1; D remains unclear. V shed 5 bases and J shed 7 bases, with 6 bases lying between them. The length of the CDR3 is 10 residues. Germline CDR1 and CDR2: DFQATT and SNEGSKA (reference sequence). CDR3 region: CSAEENEQFF. As DNA, the CDR3 is TGCAGTGCTGAAGAGAATGAGCAGTTCTTC.

This clone showed up just a few times. V is TRBV6-2 or TRBV6-3 and J is TRBJ2-3, with TRBD1 matching 7 bases. V shed 5 bases and J 2 bases; nucleotides not matched to a gene: 7. The CDR3 is 15 residues long. Germline values: CDR1 MNHEY, CDR2 SVGEGT. CDR3 DNA sequence: TGTGCCAGCAGTCCCACAGGGGTTTCCACAGATACGCAGTATTTT. The encoded protein is CASSPTGVSTDTQYF.

The chain uses TRBV6-2 or TRBV6-3 and TRBJ2-4; the match to TRBD2 covers 12 bases. CDR1 MNHEY and CDR2 SVGEGT come from the germline V gene. J gave up 1 base and V 6 bases, and 7 bases lay outside the gene matches. The CDR3 sequence is 17 residues long. The CDR3 nucleotides read TGTGCCAGCAGCCCCCTAGCGGGAGGGCCGGCCAAAAACATTCAGTACTTC. Its protein is CASSPLAGGPAKNIQYF.

The chain employs TRBV25-1 and TRBJ1-1, with 7 nucleotides matching TRBD1. CDR3 size: 15 residues. After removal of 2 bases from V and 3 bases from J, the junction contained 6 bases not matched to a gene. Germline-derived CDR1 and CDR2 are MGHDK and SYGVNS. The chain's CDR3 is CASSEATGSDTEAFF. The CDR3 DNA sequence: TGTGCCAGCAGTGAAGCGACAGGGAGCGACACTGAAGCTTTCTTT.

The chain couples TRBV4-2 to TRBJ1-2; D not certain. Trimming removed 0 bases from V and 8 bases from J, with 7 bases in between. The CDR3 is made up of 12 amino acids. Germline CDR1 reads LGHNA; CDR2 reads YNFKEQ. CDR3 coding DNA: TGTGCCAGCAGCCAAGAGGTGGCAGGCTACACCTTC. This encodes CASSQEVAGYTF.

The rearrangement links TRBV19 to TRBJ2-2; weak D call: TRBD1 (5 bases). V was clipped by 6 bases and J by 1 base, with 9 bases between them. Germline CDR1 is LNHDA and CDR2 is SQIVND (reference sequence). The CDR3 spans 14 residues. The CDR3 reads CASRGTGNTGELFF. The DNA for the CDR3 is TGTGCCAGTAGGGGAACAGGGAACACCGGGGAGCTGTTTTTT. The full variable domain, completed using reference TRBV19 and TRBJ2-2, is DGGITQSPKYLFRKEGQNVTLSCEQNLNHDAMYWYRQDPGQGLRLIYYSQIVNDFQKGDIAEGYSVSREKKESFPLTVTSAQKNPTAFYLCASRGTGNTGELFFGEGSRLTVL.

The genes are TRBV5-1 and TRBJ1-1; tentatively, D is TRBD1 (5 bases). Germline V lookup: CDR1 SGHRS, CDR2 YFSETQ. V lost 0 bases and J lost 5, with 11 bases in between. This CDR3 comprises 14 residues. The CDR3 DNA reads as TGCGCCAGCAGCTTGGGGGCAGGGCGGACTGAAGCTTTCTTT. Protein product: CASSLGAGRTEAFF.

The chain recombines TRBV5-1 with TRBJ2-3; 11 nucleotides line up with TRBD2. CDR3 length: 16 residues. V was pared by 0 bases and J by 3 bases, with 3 bases of the junction left unmatched. Germline V gene sequence: CDR1 SGHRS, CDR2 YFSETQ. The CDR3 sequence: CASSLGLAGSTDTQYF. Here the CDR3 DNA reads TGCGCCAGCAGCTTGGGACTAGCGGGATCGACAGATACGCAGTATTTT. Drawing the rest from reference TRBV5-1 and TRBJ2-3, the complete variable domain is KAGVTQTPRYLIKTRGQQVTLSCSPISGHRSVSWYQQTPGQGLQFLFEYFSETQRNKGNFPGRFSGRQFSNSRSEMNVSTLELGDSALYLCASSLGLAGSTDTQYFGPGTRLTVL.